What follows is one T cell receptor beta chain and its context. TCRdb ran MiXCR on the RT-PCR reads and lists one entry per CDR3 protein. The sample has more than 600,000 distinct CDR3 sequences, around 14% seen once. Between the trimmed V and J ends, which lost 2 bases and 2 bases, there was a span of 9 bases. The CDR3 runs to 14 residues. Germline V gene lookup returns CDR1 MNHNY and CDR2 SVGAGI (reference sequence). This clonotype was sampled from a female donor in good health, serving as a healthy control. The J gene is TRBJ1-2, the V gene TRBV6-6; D is ambiguous. Input material: memory CD4+ T cells from blood. Written as DNA, the CDR3 is TGTGCCAGCAGTTACGGGCAGAGAAACTATGGCTACACCTTC. Encoded protein: CASSYGQRNYGYTF.